Listed below are T cell receptor beta chains from one sample, sequenced in a study of cytomegalovirus exposure and HLA in healthy donors. The method was immunoSEQ multiplex PCR; TCRdb's version includes in-frame clones alone and lacks a portion of them. The table has 150,000 or so clones, over 60% seen once. The specimen sequenced was PBMCs. The receptors were sampled from a woman aged 25 to 39 in good health and CMV-seronegative. The CDR3 runs from the conserved cysteine through the conserved F or W. The order of the fields is D gene, V gene, J gene, clone size, CDR3 DNA, CDR3 protein. A D gene is named only where the DNA matches it firmly. Clone size is stated in some rows and not others, as once, few, many or a class when expanded.

>.|TRBV27|TRBJ1-2|.
TGTGCCAGCAGTCTACAGGGACGGACTAACTATGGCTACACCTTC
CASSLQGRTNYGYTF
>.|TRBV6-6|TRBJ2-3|.
TGTGCCAGCACCAGGAGGGGCACAGATACGCAGTATTTT
CASTRRGTDTQYF
>.|TRBV5-1|TRBJ1-2|once
TGCGCCAGCAGCTTGCAGGATCCGAGACAGTCTGGCTACACCTTC
CASSLQDPRQSGYTF
>.|TRBV14|TRBJ1-5|.
TGTGCCAGCAGCCGCTACAATCAGCCCCAGCATTTT
CASSRYNQPQHF
>TRBD2|TRBV2|TRBJ2-2|.
TGTGCCAGCAGCAAAGCGGGGGGAGGCACCGGGGAGCTGTTTTTT
CASSKAGGGTGELFF
>.|TRBV7-9|TRBJ1-4|.
TGTTCCAGCAGCTTAGCCCACAGTGGTGAAAAACTGTTTTTT
CSSSLAHSGEKLFF
>.|TRBV19|TRBJ2-2|.
TGTGCCAGTAGTTACCTTCGGACCGGGGAGCTGTTTTTT
CASSYLRTGELFF
>.|TRBV6-1|TRBJ2-7|.
TGTGCCAGCAGTGAGGGGGGTTGGGAGCAGTACTTC
CASSEGGWEQYF
>TRBD1|TRBV9|TRBJ1-1|few
TGTGCCAGCATTGCGGGACAGGGGAACACTGAAGCTTTCTTT
CASIAGQGNTEAFF
>.|TRBV9|TRBJ2-7|.
TGTGCCAGCAGCGTGACAGCAGTTAGCTCCTACGAGCAGTACTTC
CASSVTAVSSYEQYF
>TRBD2|TRBV7-8|TRBJ2-3|.
TGTGCCAGCAGCTTAGAAACCTTTCGGGGGGGCGGTGCAGATACGCAGTATTTT
CASSLETFRGGGADTQYF
>TRBD1|TRBV5-1|TRBJ1-3|.
TGCGCCAGCAGCCCGGGGACAGCTGGAAACACCATATATTTT
CASSPGTAGNTIYF
>TRBD2|TRBV5-1|TRBJ2-1|.
TGCGCCAGCAGCCCACCACTAACTAGCGGGGGGAGCAATGAGCAGTTCTTC
CASSPPLTSGGSNEQFF
>TRBD2|TRBV27|TRBJ2-1|.
TGTGCCAGCAGTTCCGCCGCTACTAGCGGGAGGTACAATGAGCAGTTCTTC
CASSSAATSGRYNEQFF
>TRBD1|TRBV5-1|TRBJ2-5|.
TGCGCCAGCAGCTTGGGGGGGACAGGCGTCGAGGAGACCCAGTACTTC
CASSLGGTGVEETQYF
>.|TRBV19|TRBJ1-3|few
TGTGCCAGTCAAGACAGTCTGGGAAACACCATATATTTT
CASQDSLGNTIYF
>TRBD2|TRBV29-1|TRBJ2-7|.
TGCAGCGTCGGACTAGGCTACGAGCAGTACTTC
CSVGLGYEQYF
>TRBD1|TRBV5-1|TRBJ2-7|.
TGCGCCAGCAGCCCAAGACAGGGGGCTTACGAGCAGTACTTC
CASSPRQGAYEQYF
>.|TRBV4-1|TRBJ2-3|once
TGCGCCAGCAGCCAAGTTCATGATACGCAGTATTTT
CASSQVHDTQYF
>TRBD2|TRBV29-1|TRBJ2-5|.
TGCAGCGTGAGGGGACTAGCCCGCCGAGAGACCCAGTACTTC
CSVRGLARRETQYF
>.|TRBV5-1|TRBJ2-1|few
TGCGCCAGCAGCTTGGGGGTAGCGCAGAATTTTGAGCAGTTCTTC
CASSLGVAQNFEQFF
>.|TRBV9|TRBJ2-4|.
TGTGCCAGCAGCGTAGGTCCGGGAGCCAAAAACATTCAGTACTTC
CASSVGPGAKNIQYF
>TRBD1|TRBV5-1|TRBJ2-2|once
TGCGCCAGCAGCCGGGACAGGAACTCCGGGGAGCTGTTTTTT
CASSRDRNSGELFF
>TRBD2|TRBV9|TRBJ2-7|.
TGTGCCAGCAGCGCAGGACTAGGGTTTGCGCGGGAGCAGTACTTC
CASSAGLGFAREQYF
>TRBD2|TRBV7-9|TRBJ2-5|.
TGTGCCAGCAGCCCACCTAGCGGGGGGGGCCAAGAGACCCAGTACTTC
CASSPPSGGGQETQYF
>.|TRBV4-2|TRBJ2-5|few
TGTGCCAGCAGCCAAGGAGGTGGAAGCGGGTCGATCGAGACCCAGTACTTC
CASSQGGGSGSIETQYF
>.|TRBV5-5|TRBJ1-1|few
TGTGCCAGCAGCTTAAATTCAGGAGCTTTCTTT
CASSLNSGAFF
>TRBD1|TRBV28|TRBJ2-7|.
TGTGCCAGCACCGGACAGGGTCTATACGAGCAGTACTTC
CASTGQGLYEQYF
>TRBD2|TRBV6-1|TRBJ2-3|.
TGTGCCAGCAGTGGACTAGCGGGAGCGGGAGATACGCAGTATTTT
CASSGLAGAGDTQYF
>.|TRBV30|TRBJ2-5|.
TGTGCCTGGAGTGCAGGACTCCAAGAGACCCAGTACTTC
CAWSAGLQETQYF
>TRBD2|TRBV5-6|TRBJ2-3|.
TGTGCCAGCAGCTTGGTAGTGGCGGGAGGGATTCGCACAGATACGCAGTATTTT
CASSLVVAGGIRTDTQYF
>.|TRBV12-5|TRBJ1-1|.
TGTGCTAGTGGTTTGGCAAAAAGGGGCAGGGGAACTGAAGCTTTCTTT
CASGLAKRGRGTEAFF
>TRBD1|TRBV9|TRBJ1-1|.
TGTGCCAGCAGCGTAGGACAGGGTAGAACTGAAGCTTTCTTT
CASSVGQGRTEAFF
>.|TRBV28|TRBJ2-3|few
TGTGCCAGCAGGTCCTCAGGGCCTTTGGACACAGATACGCAGTATTTT
CASRSSGPLDTDTQYF
>TRBD2|TRBV29-1|TRBJ2-3|.
TGCAGCGTTGAAGTGGGCGCGGGAGGTGATACGCAGTATTTT
CSVEVGAGGDTQYF
>TRBD2|TRBV10-3|TRBJ2-7|few
TGTGCCATCAGCGAGACTAGCGGGAGTTCCCGGACCTACGAGCAGTACTTC
CAISETSGSSRTYEQYF
>TRBD1|TRBV15|TRBJ1-4|.
TGTGCCACCAGACAGGGGGGGGCTCCTAATGAAAAACTGTTTTTT
CATRQGGAPNEKLFF
>TRBD2|TRBV27|TRBJ2-3|.
TGTGCCAGCAGGGGAGCGGGGGCGCATACGCAGTATTTT
CASRGAGAHTQYF
>.|TRBV11-3|TRBJ1-4|.
TGTGCCAGCAGCTCCAACGCTAGAGGACAAGGGGTACTGTTTTTT
CASSSNARGQGVLFF
>TRBD2|TRBV19|TRBJ2-3|.
TGTGCCAGTAGTAGGGCGGGAGGTACGCAGTATTTT
CASSRAGGTQYF
>.|TRBV2|TRBJ1-5|.
TGTGCCAGCAGAGACAGGTCCGCCGCTCAGCCCCAGCATTTT
CASRDRSAAQPQHF
>.|TRBV6-5|TRBJ1-1|.
TGTGCCAGCAGTCCAATAACAATCGGGGGAGAAGCTTTCTTT
CASSPITIGGEAFF
>TRBD2|TRBV15|TRBJ2-7|.
TGTGCCACCAGCAGAGATAGGGGGACTAGCGCCTACGAGCAGTACTTC
CATSRDRGTSAYEQYF
>TRBD1|TRBV6-6|TRBJ2-5|.
TGTGCCAGCAGTTACCACCGACAGGGGGCAGAGACCCAGTACTTC
CASSYHRQGAETQYF
>TRBD2|TRBV4-1|TRBJ2-5|once
TGCGCCAGCAGCCAAGAGCCGACTAGCGGGAGGGGGGAGACCCAGTACTTC
CASSQEPTSGRGETQYF
>TRBD1|TRBV5-5|TRBJ2-6|.
TGTGCCAGCAGCTTGCAACAGGGGGTCTGGGGGGCCAACGTCCTGACTTTC
CASSLQQGVWGANVLTF
>.|TRBV19|TRBJ1-5|.
TGTGCCAGTAGCGGAAGGGGGAACAATCAGCCCCAGCATTTT
CASSGRGNNQPQHF
>.|TRBV28|TRBJ2-3|once
TGTGCCAGCAGCCCGGGGCAGGGGTGGACGGCGCAGTATTTT
CASSPGQGWTAQYF
>TRBD1|TRBV29-1|TRBJ1-2|.
TGCAGCGTCCCAAGCCGGACAGGGGGAGACTATGGCTACACCTTC
CSVPSRTGGDYGYTF
>TRBD1|TRBV7-9|TRBJ1-4|.
TGTGCCAGCAGCTTGACAGGGGAGGGTGAAAAACTGTTTTTT
CASSLTGEGEKLFF
>.|TRBV11-2|TRBJ2-4|.
TGTGCCAGCAGCTTAGAGGGCAGGGAGGAAAACATTCAGTACTTC
CASSLEGREENIQYF
>TRBD2|TRBV5-6|TRBJ2-1|.
TGTGCCAGCAGCTCCGGACTAGCGGGAGTAGGGCTTTACAATGAGCAGTTCTTC
CASSSGLAGVGLYNEQFF
>.|TRBV5-6|TRBJ1-2|few
TGTGCCAGCATCCCGCGACCGGGGGGCCGCTCCGACACTAACTATGGCTACACCTTC
CASIPRPGGRSDTNYGYTF
>TRBD2|TRBV7-8|TRBJ2-7|.
TGTGCCAGCAGCTTAGCGTCGGGGGGCGAGCAGTACTTC
CASSLASGGEQYF
>.|TRBV28|TRBJ2-7|.
TGTGCCAGCAGTTTAAGGGGACTTACCTACGAGCAGTACTTC
CASSLRGLTYEQYF
>.|TRBV9|TRBJ2-7|.
TGTGCCAGCAGCGTAGGTTTAAGCCGGGAGCAGTACTTC
CASSVGLSREQYF